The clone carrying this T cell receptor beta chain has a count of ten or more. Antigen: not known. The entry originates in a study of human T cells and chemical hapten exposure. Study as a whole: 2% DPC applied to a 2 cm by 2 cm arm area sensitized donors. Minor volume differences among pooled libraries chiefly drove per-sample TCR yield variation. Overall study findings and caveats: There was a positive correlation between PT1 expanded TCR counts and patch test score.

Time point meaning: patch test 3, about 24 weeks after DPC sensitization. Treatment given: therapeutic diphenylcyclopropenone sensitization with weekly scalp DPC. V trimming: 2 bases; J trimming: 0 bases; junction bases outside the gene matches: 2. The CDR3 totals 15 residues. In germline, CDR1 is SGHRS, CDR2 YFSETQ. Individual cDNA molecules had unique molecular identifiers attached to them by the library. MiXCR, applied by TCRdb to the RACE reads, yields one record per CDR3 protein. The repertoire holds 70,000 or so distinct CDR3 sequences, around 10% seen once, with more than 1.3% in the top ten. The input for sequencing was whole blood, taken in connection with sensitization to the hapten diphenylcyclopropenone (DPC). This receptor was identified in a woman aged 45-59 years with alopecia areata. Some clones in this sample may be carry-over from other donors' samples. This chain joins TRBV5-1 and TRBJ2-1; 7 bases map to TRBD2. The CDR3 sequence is CASSFSGTSYNEQFF. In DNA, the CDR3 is TGCGCCAGCAGCTTCAGCGGGACCTCCTACAATGAGCAGTTCTTC.